Below, one T cell receptor (beta chain) is given with its context. This clonotype has a handful of counts. What antigen it recognizes has not been identified. No base quality values were provided; no much bigger clone lies one nucleotide off. The germline V gene (reference sequence) sets CDR1 to DFQATT and CDR2 to SNEGSKA. The CDR3 runs 16 residues from the cysteine to the phenylalanine. Just the 48-base CDR3 DNA is kept, in frame starting at base 1. From V the trimming removes 4 bases and from J it removes 1 base, while the gene matches leave 13 bases of the junction unaccounted for. The entry originates in a study of regulatory T cells in long-lasting Graves disease (dated by TCRdb to the early 2020s). Turning to the overall study: Persistent Graves' disease was defined as persistently positive TSH receptor autoantibodies together with antithyroid drug treatment for over 5 years. On average, persistent Graves' disease patients in the clinical cohort had been on antithyroid drugs for about 9.3 years. Patients with persistent Graves' disease were compared with patients with newly diagnosed Graves' disease using TCR sequencing and RNA sequencing of peripheral blood. The study took place in China and was registered as a clinical trial. A total of roughly 35 samples underwent TCR sequencing: about 13 from persistent and some 20 from newly diagnosed Graves' disease patients. Broad study findings and their caveats: Persistent Graves' disease patients showed lower TCR Shannon entropy and fewer highly expanded clones than newly diagnosed patients, suggesting clonal expansion. Sequencing and analysis were restricted to the TCR beta chain. The authors acknowledged the small sample size as a limitation that may reduce accuracy. TRBV28, TRBJ1-2 and TRBJ2-5 were preferentially used in persistent disease, while TRBV20-1 and TRBJ2-1 were favored in newly diagnosed disease. The study examined only peripheral blood because the primary lesion, thyroid tissue, could not be accessed. A larger number of public clonotypes was shared among persistent patients (fewer than 3,000) than among newly diagnosed patients (around 880).

This sample's time point label indicates: persistent/refractory GD, antithyroid drugs over 5 years with positive TRAb. RNA was extracted from PBMCs in TRIzol for both TCR sequencing and RNA sequencing. Graves' disease was diagnosed according to American Thyroid Association guidelines. Patients were recruited from an endocrinology department in Xi'an, China. From each patient, approximately 9.9 milliliters of peripheral blood was collected into an EDTA anticoagulant tube. Ficoll Paque Plus density gradient separation was used to isolate PBMCs, and no additional T cell sorting was done. An Agilent 2100 Bioanalyzer and agarose gel were used to check RNA quality, and a NanoDrop 2000 was used to measure RNA concentration. Library method: multiplex PCR. The run used an Illumina HiSeq 4000. CDR3 regions were amplified by Arm-PCR with iRepertoire HTBI primers to construct TCR beta libraries. PCR products were gel purified before sequencing. Per the authors' processing: A total of 60 to 80 TRBV and 14 TRBJ segments were identified across samples and were used for gene usage analysis of CDR3 amino acid clonotypes. Filtered high-quality paired reads were merged into contigs using COPE and FqMerger. BLAST was used to align contigs to IMGT TRBV, TRBD and TRBJ reference genes, and CDR3 was defined according to IMGT. Highly expanded clones were defined as clonotypes with a frequency above 0.1%. Shannon entropy was used to measure repertoire diversity, and the Gini coefficient was used to measure V-J evenness. Public clonotypes were defined as clonotypes shared by more than one individual. TCRdb passed the public sequencing reads through fastp at Q25 and MiXCR, retaining productive beta sequences. Each CDR3 protein appears once, grouped with its most common genes and DNA. These V and J calls originate from TCRdb's pipeline instead of the authors' own analysis. Recorded for this sample are a few hundred thousand distinct CDR3 sequences; 23% of them occurred a single time. Approximately 26% of the sample is held by the ten biggest clonotypes.

Rearrangement joined TRBV20-1 to TRBJ2-7; 7 bases in the junction line up with TRBD1. Sample: peripheral blood mononuclear cells (PBMCs), taken when the disease was refractory, from a patient treated with antithyroid drugs. The receptor's source is a female donor with Graves disease. The DNA sequence follows: TGCAGTGCTAATTCCCTCAATACAGGGGTGTCCTACGAGCAGTACTTC. Translated, this gives CSANSLNTGVSYEQYF.